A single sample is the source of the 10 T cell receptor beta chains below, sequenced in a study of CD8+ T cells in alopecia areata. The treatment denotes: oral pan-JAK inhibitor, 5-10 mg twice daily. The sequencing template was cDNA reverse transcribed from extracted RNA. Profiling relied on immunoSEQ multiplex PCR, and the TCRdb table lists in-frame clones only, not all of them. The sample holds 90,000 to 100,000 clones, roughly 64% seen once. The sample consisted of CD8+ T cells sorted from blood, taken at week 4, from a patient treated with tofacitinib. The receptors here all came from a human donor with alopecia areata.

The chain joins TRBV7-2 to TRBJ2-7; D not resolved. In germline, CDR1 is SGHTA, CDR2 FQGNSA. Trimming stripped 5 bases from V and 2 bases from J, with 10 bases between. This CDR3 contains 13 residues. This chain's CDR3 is CASSVFGTYEQYF. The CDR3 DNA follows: TGTGCCAGCAGCGTATTTGGGACCTACGAGCAGTACTTC.

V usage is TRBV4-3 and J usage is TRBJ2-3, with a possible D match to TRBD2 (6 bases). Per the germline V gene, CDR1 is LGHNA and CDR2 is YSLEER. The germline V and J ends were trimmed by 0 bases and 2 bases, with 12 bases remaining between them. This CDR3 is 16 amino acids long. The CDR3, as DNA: TGCGCCAGCAGCCAAGAGTCGGCGGGGTCCACAGATACGCAGTATTTT. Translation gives CASSQESAGSTDTQYF.

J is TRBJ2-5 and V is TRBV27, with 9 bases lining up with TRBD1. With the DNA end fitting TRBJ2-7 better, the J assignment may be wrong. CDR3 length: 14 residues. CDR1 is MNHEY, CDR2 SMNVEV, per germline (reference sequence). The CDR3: CASSLMDRGYEQYF. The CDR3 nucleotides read TGTGCCAGCAGTTTAATGGACAGGGGCTACGAGCAGTACTTC.

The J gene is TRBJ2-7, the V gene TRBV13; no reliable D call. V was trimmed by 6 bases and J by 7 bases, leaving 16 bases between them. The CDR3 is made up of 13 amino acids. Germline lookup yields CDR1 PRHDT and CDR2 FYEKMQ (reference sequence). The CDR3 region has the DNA TGTGCCAGCAGTGTTACGGCCAATCAAGAGCAGTACTTC. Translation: CASSVTANQEQYF.

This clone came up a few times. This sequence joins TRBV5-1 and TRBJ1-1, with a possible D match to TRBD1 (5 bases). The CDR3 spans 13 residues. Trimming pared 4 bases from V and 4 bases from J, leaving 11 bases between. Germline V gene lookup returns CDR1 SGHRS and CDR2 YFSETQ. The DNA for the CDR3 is TGCGCCAGCAGCGTTGGGACGGTCACTGAAGCTTTCTTT. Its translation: CASSVGTVTEAFF.

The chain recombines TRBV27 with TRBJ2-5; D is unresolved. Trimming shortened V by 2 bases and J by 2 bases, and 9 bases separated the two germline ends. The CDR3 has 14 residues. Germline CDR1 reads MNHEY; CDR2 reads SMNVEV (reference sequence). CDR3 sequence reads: CASSLIGRQETQYF. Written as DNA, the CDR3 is TGTGCCAGCAGTTTAATCGGCAGACAAGAGACCCAGTACTTC.

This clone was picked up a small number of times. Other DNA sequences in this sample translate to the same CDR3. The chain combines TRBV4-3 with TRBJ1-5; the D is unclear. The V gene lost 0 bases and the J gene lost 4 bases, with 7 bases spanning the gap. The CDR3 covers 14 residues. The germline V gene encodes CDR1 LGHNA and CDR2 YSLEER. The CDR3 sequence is CASSQDRSNQPQHF. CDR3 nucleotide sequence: TGCGCCAGCAGCCAAGACCGCAGTAATCAGCCCCAGCATTTT.

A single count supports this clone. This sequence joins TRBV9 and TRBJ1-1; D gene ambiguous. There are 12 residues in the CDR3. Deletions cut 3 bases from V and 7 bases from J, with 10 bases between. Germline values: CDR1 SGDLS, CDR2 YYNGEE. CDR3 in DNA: TGTGCCAGCAGCGCCCGTGACAATGAAGCTTTCTTT. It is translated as CASSARDNEAFF.

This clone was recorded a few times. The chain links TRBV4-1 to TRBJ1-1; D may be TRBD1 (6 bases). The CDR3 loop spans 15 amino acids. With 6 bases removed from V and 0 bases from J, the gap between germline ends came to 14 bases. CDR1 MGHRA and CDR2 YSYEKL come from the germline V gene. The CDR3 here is CASRTGGAVNTEAFF. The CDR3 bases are TGCGCCAGCAGAACGGGGGGGGCCGTGAACACTGAAGCTTTCTTT.

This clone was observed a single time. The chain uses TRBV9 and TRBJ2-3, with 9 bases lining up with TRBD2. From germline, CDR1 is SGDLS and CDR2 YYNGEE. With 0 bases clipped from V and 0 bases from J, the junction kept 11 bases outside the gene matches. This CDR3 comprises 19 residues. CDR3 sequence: CASSVVSAGGQESTDTQYF. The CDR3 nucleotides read TGTGCCAGCAGCGTAGTTTCCGCGGGGGGGCAAGAAAGCACAGATACGCAGTATTTT.